The clone carrying this T cell receptor (beta chain) was detected a few times. V lost 6 bases and J 6 bases, leaving 12 bases between the germline ends. This CDR3 region has 14 residues. Per germline, CDR1 KGHSH and CDR2 LQKENI. Data came from immunoSEQ multiplex PCR; TCRdb stores just in-frame clones and leaves some out. The sample gives 43,000 or so clones, nearly 90% of which show up once; 0.7% to 0.95% is in the top ten. The sample belongs to a study of ipilimumab plus nivolumab after autologous stem cell transplantation. Across the study: Myeloma patients were high-risk transplant-naive or relapsed within 3 years of first autologous transplant.

Dosing: nivolumab 3 mg/kg IV, weeks 1, 4, 7, 10, then every two weeks to week 26. The origin of this receptor is a male donor with multiple myeloma. The chain links TRBV18 to TRBJ1-6, with a tentative D call TRBD1 (6 bases). Sample: PBMCs, taken in a trial of ipilimumab plus nivolumab as post-transplant consolidation. This CDR3 reads CASSPDSSNSPLHF. The CDR3 bases are TGTGCCAGCTCCCCGGACAGCTCTAATTCACCCCTCCACTTT.